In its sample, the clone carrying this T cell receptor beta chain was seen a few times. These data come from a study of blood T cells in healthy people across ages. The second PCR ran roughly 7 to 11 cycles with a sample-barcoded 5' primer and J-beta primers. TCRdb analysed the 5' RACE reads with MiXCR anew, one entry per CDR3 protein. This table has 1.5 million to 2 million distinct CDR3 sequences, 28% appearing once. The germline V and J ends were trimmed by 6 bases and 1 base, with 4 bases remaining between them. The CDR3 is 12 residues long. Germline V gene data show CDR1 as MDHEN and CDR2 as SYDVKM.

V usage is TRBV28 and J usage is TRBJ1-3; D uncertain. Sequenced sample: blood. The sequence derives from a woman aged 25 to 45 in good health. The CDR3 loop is CASRASGNTIYF. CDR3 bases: TGTGCCAGCAGGGCTTCTGGAAACACCATATATTTT.